Described below is a single TCR beta chain sequence and its context. No cognate antigen has been identified for it. No base qualities exist here, and no much larger clone lies one base off it. This sample is part of a study of OX40 agonist ivuxolimab in advanced cancers. Study-wide context: Ivuxolimab, which targeted the costimulatory receptor OX40 (CD134), was an agonistic, fully human IgG2 monoclonal antibody. Intravenous ivuxolimab was administered to patients every 2 weeks at six dose levels: 0.01, 0.1, 0.3, 1.5, 3 and 10 mg/kg. Of the roughly 51 dose-escalation patients, hepatocellular carcinoma was present in about 20, melanoma in approximately 15, renal cell carcinoma in 9 and head and neck cancer in 9. In the dose-escalation cohort, 70% to 90% of patients were male, and the mean age was around 65 years with a range of roughly 20 to 79. Patients were allowed to have had prior anti-PD-1, anti-PD-L1 or anti-CTLA-4 therapy, and 30% to 50% of the dose-escalation patients had previously received checkpoint inhibitors. Partial responses occurred in three dose-escalation patients, of whom one had hepatocellular carcinoma and two had cutaneous melanoma. The purpose of peripheral TCRbeta sequencing was to test whether ivuxolimab changed TCR sequence diversity and led to clonal T-cell expansion. The paper reports the monotherapy dose-escalation portion (N of about 50 patients) of the phase I ivuxolimab trial.

Findings and caveats that apply to the study as a whole: In the 0.1-3.0 mg/kg groups, partial responders had among the lowest normalized peripheral clonal expansion, particularly in CD8+ T cells. Antigen specificity was not determined for the clonally expanded peripheral T cells. After ivuxolimab, expanded clones were on average more numerous among CD8+ T cells than among CD4+ T cells. At doses of 0.1 to 3.0 mg/kg, clonal expansion of both CD4+ and CD8+ T cells in blood was seen between baseline and week 6. Low levels of normalized T-cell clonal expansion were also shown by some nonresponding patients.

The CDR3 numbers 15 residues from cysteine through phenylalanine. The retained sequence is limited to the CDR3, 45 bases, with the frame set at the first base. Looking up the germline V gene (reference sequence) yields CDR1 GTSNPN and CDR2 SVGIG. V was cut back by 2 bases and J by 1 base, leaving a gap of 13 bases between them. Patients with autoimmune disease history or receiving systemic immunosuppression were excluded from the trial. Peripheral blood for TCR sequencing was drawn from every dose cohort at baseline, at cycle 4 day 1 and at cycle 7 day 1. Samples were obtained from an open-label, multicenter, first-in-human phase I dose-escalation trial of ivuxolimab. Adults with locally advanced or metastatic melanoma, renal cell, hepatocellular, or head and neck squamous cell carcinoma were enrolled in the trial. Before TCR sequencing, CD4+ T cells and CD8+ T cells were sorted from peripheral blood as separate populations.

Genomic DNA was isolated from the sorted cells so that the TCRbeta CDR3 region could be sequenced. TCRbeta CDR3 regions were sequenced using the immunoSEQ Assay. In its TCRdb copy, this immuneACCESS table keeps in-frame sequences only and misses some clones. Where compared with another copy, unresolved V genes explain less than half of these, and the others have no known cause. The sample table shows 50,000 to 70,000 clones, and over 75% are seen once. The ten largest make up around 15% of the sample. The source was CD4+ or CD8+ T cells sorted from blood, collected in a trial of the OX40 agonist ivuxolimab. The clonotype originates from an adult with an advanced solid tumor such as melanoma, head and neck, liver or kidney cancer. Recombination connected TRBV30 to TRBJ2-3; possibly the D gene is TRBD1, per 6 matching bases. The DNA sequence is TGTGCCTGGAGTCTGGACAGCGGTGGCACAGATACGCAGTATTTT. It encodes CAWSLDSGGTDTQYF.